The rows below give T cell receptor beta chains drawn from one sample of a study of shared clonotypes between healthy human individuals. Profiling relied on immunoSEQ multiplex PCR, and the TCRdb table lists in-frame clones only, not all of them. The sample contains hundreds of thousands of clones, 72% of which appear only once. The source material was memory CD4+ T cells sorted from blood. Receptor source: a woman aged 25 to 39 in good health. The CDR3 runs from the conserved cysteine through the conserved F or W. A D gene is named only where the DNA matches it firmly. Clone size is not always given. Where it is, it says once, few, many or a class for expanded clones.

>TRBD1|TRBJ1-5|TRBV5-1|NA
TGCGCCAGCAGCCTACTAGGACAGGCCGATCAGCCCCAGCATTTT
CASSLLGQADQPQHF
>NA|TRBJ2-3|TRBV28|NA
TGTGCCAGCAGTTCTGGGGCAGATACGCAGTATTTT
CASSSGADTQYF
>NA|TRBJ1-2|TRBV30|NA
TGTGCCTGGAGTAACCCCCCGAAGGGATATGGCTACACCTTC
CAWSNPPKGYGYTF
>NA|TRBJ2-1|TRBV28|few
TGTGCCAGCGCCCCTGGGAGGGGGCCTAGGCAGTTCTTC
CASAPGRGPRQFF
>NA|TRBJ2-5|TRBV19|NA
TGTGCCAGTAGTTCCCGGGACTGGAGAGAGACCCAGTACTTC
CASSSRDWRETQYF
>TRBD2|TRBJ2-7|TRBV4-1|many
TGCGCCAGCAGCGAGACTAGCCAGGTCTTGGAGCAGTACTTC
CASSETSQVLEQYF
>TRBD1|TRBJ1-1|TRBV5-6|NA
TGTGCCAGCAGCTTGGGTCAGGGGGTCACTGAAGCTTTCTTT
CASSLGQGVTEAFF
>TRBD2|TRBJ2-7|TRBV5-1|NA
TGCGCCAGCAGCTTGAGTCTAGCGGGGGCCAACTACGAGCAGTACTTC
CASSLSLAGANYEQYF
>NA|TRBJ2-5|TRBV6-5|NA
TGTGCCAGCAGGGCGGGACAAGAGACCCAGTACTTC
CASRAGQETQYF
>NA|TRBJ2-2|TRBV7-3|once
TGTGCCAGCAGCTTAGGGGGAAAGAACACCGGGGAGCTGTTTTTT
CASSLGGKNTGELFF
>TRBD1|TRBJ1-1|TRBV6-6|NA
TGTGCCAGCAGTTCGACAGGGGTTTTCGTCACTGAAGCTTTCTTT
CASSSTGVFVTEAFF
>TRBD2|TRBJ2-7|TRBV5-4|NA
TGTGCCAGCACCAAAGGAAGCGGGAGGCCTAACTACGAGCAGTACTTC
CASTKGSGRPNYEQYF
>TRBD1|TRBJ1-4|TRBV5-1|NA
TGCGCCAGCAGCACGGGACAGGGAGGGGAAAAACTGTTTTTT
CASSTGQGGEKLFF
>NA|TRBJ2-2|TRBV27|NA
TGTGCCAGCAGTTTAGTCAGGCAGGTGAACACCGGGGAGCTGTTTTTT
CASSLVRQVNTGELFF
>TRBD2|TRBJ2-4|TRBV11-2|few
TGTGCCAGCAGCTTAGGTCGGGGGAGGGCCTTAGGCAAAAACATTCAGTACTTC
CASSLGRGRALGKNIQYF
>TRBD1|TRBJ1-5|TRBV5-4|NA
TGTGCCAGCAGCTCCGGGACAGGCAGTCAGCCCCAGCATTTT
CASSSGTGSQPQHF
>TRBD2|TRBJ2-3|TRBV6-5|NA
TGTGCCAGCAGTTCCGGACTAGCGGGAGCAAATACGCAGTATTTT
CASSSGLAGANTQYF
>TRBD1|TRBJ1-1|TRBV7-3|few
TGTGCCAGCAGCCGACAGGGTGACACTGAAGCTTTCTTT
CASSRQGDTEAFF
>NA|TRBJ1-3|TRBV11-2|NA
TGTGCCAGCAGCTTCGAACAGCCTGCAAACTCTGGAAACACCATATATTTT
CASSFEQPANSGNTIYF
>TRBD1|TRBJ1-4|TRBV28|NA
TGTGCCAGCAGTTCCCAGGGGGGAACTAATGAAAAACTGTTTTTT
CASSSQGGTNEKLFF
>TRBD2|TRBJ2-7|TRBV28|NA
TGTGCCAGCAGCCTTTACGGGACTAGCGGTTCCTACGAGCAGTACTTC
CASSLYGTSGSYEQYF
>NA|TRBJ1-4|TRBV2|NA
TGTGCCAGCAGGGGGGGACGGGGCAATGAAAAACTGTTTTTT
CASRGGRGNEKLFF
>TRBD2|TRBJ2-7|TRBV6-5|NA
TGTGCCAGCAGTCACCCCAGCGGGAGTAGCCACGAGCAGTACTTC
CASSHPSGSSHEQYF
>TRBD2|TRBJ2-1|TRBV5-1|few
TGCGCCAGCAGCAAGCCCTCGGGACTATCCTACAATGAGCAGTTCTTC
CASSKPSGLSYNEQFF
>NA|TRBJ2-7|TRBV4-1|NA
TGCGCCAGCAGCCAAGCGGGACCCTCCCCATCCGAGCAGTACTTC
CASSQAGPSPSEQYF
>NA|TRBJ2-5|TRBV7-8|once
TGTGCCAGCAGCTTACAGGGGAAAGAGACCCAGTACTTC
CASSLQGKETQYF
>NA|TRBJ1-5|TRBV6-1|many
TGTGCCACCATAGTCCCCGGGGCCGGCAATCAGCCCCAGCATTTT
CATIVPGAGNQPQHF
>NA|TRBJ1-2|TRBV4-1|few
TGCGCCAGCAGCCAAGATTATACAGGGAGATCTGCTGGCTACACCTTC
CASSQDYTGRSAGYTF
>TRBD1|TRBJ1-1|TRBV6-1|NA
TGTGCCAGCTGGACAGGGTACACTGAAGCTTTCTTT
CASWTGYTEAFF
>NA|TRBJ1-2|TRBV25-1|NA
TGTGCCAGCACCAACGACGGGAACTATGGCTACACCTTC
CASTNDGNYGYTF
>TRBD2|TRBJ2-1|TRBV29-1|NA
TGCAGCTATTTGGGGGGACTATACAATGAGCAGTTCTTC
CSYLGGLYNEQFF
>NA|TRBJ2-5|TRBV6-6|NA
TGTGCCAGCAGTAATCAAAAAACAGGGTTAGAGACCCAGTACTTC
CASSNQKTGLETQYF
>NA|TRBJ2-5|TRBV7-9|NA
TGTGCCAGCAGCCTAGGTTCTGCAGAGACCCAGTACTTC
CASSLGSAETQYF
>NA|TRBJ2-5|TRBV27|NA
TGTGCCAGCAGTCGGGGTGGGACCCAGTACTTC
CASSRGGTQYF
>TRBD2|TRBJ2-3|TRBV25-1|many
TGTGCCAGCAGTGACGGACTAGCGGGAGGGACAGATACGCAGTATTTT
CASSDGLAGGTDTQYF